Below are 2 T cell receptor beta chains sequenced from a single sample in a study of cytomegalovirus exposure and HLA in healthy donors. Primers for the PCR totalled 60 Vbeta and 13 Jbeta. Generated by immunoSEQ multiplex PCR, the TCRdb table keeps only in-frame clones and is missing some. The data hold more than 150,000 clones, with 82% observed a single time. The specimen was PBMCs. The source of these receptors is a woman aged 18-29 years in good health and CMV-seronegative.

This clone appeared a few times. This chain links TRBV28 with TRBJ1-5; 9 nucleotides line up with TRBD1. This CDR3 is 15 amino acids long. Losses at the gene ends were 6 bases for V and 6 bases for J; bases not matched to a gene: 9. Germline V CDR1 and CDR2: MDHEN, SYDVKM. The CDR3 spells CASSPGTGPFQPQHF. In DNA, the CDR3 is TGTGCCAGCAGCCCCGGGACAGGGCCTTTTCAGCCCCAGCATTTT.

This clone was recorded a few times. This chain joins TRBV9 and TRBJ1-2, with unresolved D. The CDR3 loop spans 14 amino acids. Germline CDR1 is SGDLS and CDR2 is YYNGEE. The germline V and J ends were trimmed by 0 bases and 5 bases, with 11 bases remaining between them. CDR3 DNA sequence: TGTGCCAGCAGCGTAGCTCCAGAATTGTATGGCTACACCTTC. Amino acid sequence: CASSVAPELYGYTF.